The sample holds many counts of the clone carrying this TCR beta chain. The library was built from approximately 400 ng RNA with molecular barcoded adaptors for alpha/delta and beta/gamma chains. TCRdb used MiXCR to reprocess the reads, holding one entry per CDR3 protein. The table lists 75,000 to 90,000 distinct CDR3 sequences, approximately 13% of them singletons. The data stem from a study of read filtering for tumor transcriptome and immune sequencing. The CDR3 contains 16 residues. The germline V gene has CDR1 MNHEY and CDR2 SVGAGI. Trimming removed 5 bases from V and 0 bases from J; junction bases left unmatched: 7.

The V and J genes are TRBV6-5 and TRBJ2-3; TRBD2 aligns across 8 bases. Input material: a population of CD138-negative cells sorted from bone marrow. The sequence came from a donor at least 40 years old with multiple myeloma. For the CDR3, the DNA is TGTGCCAGCAGTCCGACCGGGACTAGGAGCACAGATACGCAGTATTTT. It yields the protein CASSPTGTRSTDTQYF.